This note documents a single T cell receptor (beta chain) sequence. The authors prepared the TCRbeta library with unique molecular identifiers. TCRdb reprocessed the PCR reads via MiXCR and lists one record per CDR3 protein. Among approximately 270,000 distinct CDR3 sequences, approximately 9.6% were seen once, and the ten largest hold over 9.5%. The data stem from a study of T-cell reconstitution after alpha-beta-depleted transplantation in children. V shed 0 bases and J 0 bases; nucleotides not matched to a gene: 9. Germline CDR1 is SGHRS and CDR2 is YFSETQ. This CDR3 is built from 18 residues. The TCR sequence derives from a human donor who donated a stem cell graft to a child with SCID. Material: PBMCs from the stem cell graft donor, obtained from the stem cell graft. The V call is TRBV5-1, the J call TRBJ2-1; 7 nucleotides align to TRBD2. In DNA, the CDR3 is TGCGCCAGCAGCTTGGAGGATAATAGCGGGCCCTCCTACAATGAGCAGTTCTTC. It specifies CASSLEDNSGPSYNEQFF.